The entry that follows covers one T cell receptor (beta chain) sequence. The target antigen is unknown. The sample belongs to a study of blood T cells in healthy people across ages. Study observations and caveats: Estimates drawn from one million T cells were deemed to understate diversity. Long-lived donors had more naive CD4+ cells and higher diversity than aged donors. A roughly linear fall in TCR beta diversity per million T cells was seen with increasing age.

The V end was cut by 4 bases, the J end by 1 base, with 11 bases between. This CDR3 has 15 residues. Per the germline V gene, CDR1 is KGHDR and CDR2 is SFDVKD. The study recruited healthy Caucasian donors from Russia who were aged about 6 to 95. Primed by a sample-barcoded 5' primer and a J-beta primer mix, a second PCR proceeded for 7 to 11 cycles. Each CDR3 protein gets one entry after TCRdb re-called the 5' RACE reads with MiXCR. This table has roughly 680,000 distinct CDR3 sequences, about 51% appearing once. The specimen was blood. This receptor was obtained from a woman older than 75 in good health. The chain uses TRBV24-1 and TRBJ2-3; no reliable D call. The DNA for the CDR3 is TGTGCCACCAGTGAGAGTACCCGACGCACAGATACGCAGTATTTT. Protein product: CATSESTRRTDTQYF.